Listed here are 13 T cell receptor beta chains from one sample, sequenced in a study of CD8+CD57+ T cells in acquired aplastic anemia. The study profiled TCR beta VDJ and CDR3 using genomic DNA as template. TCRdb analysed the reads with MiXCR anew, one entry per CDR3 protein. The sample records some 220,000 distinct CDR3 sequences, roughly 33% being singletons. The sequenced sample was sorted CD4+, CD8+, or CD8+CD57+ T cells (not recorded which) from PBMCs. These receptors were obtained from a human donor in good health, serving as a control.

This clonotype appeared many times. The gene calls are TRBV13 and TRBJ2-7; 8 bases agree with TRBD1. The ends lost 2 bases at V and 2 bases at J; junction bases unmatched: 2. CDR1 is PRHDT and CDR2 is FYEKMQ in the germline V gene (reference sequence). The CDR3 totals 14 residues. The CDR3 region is CASSLLGQAYEQYF. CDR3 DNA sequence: TGTGCCAGCAGCTTACTGGGACAGGCCTACGAGCAGTACTTC.

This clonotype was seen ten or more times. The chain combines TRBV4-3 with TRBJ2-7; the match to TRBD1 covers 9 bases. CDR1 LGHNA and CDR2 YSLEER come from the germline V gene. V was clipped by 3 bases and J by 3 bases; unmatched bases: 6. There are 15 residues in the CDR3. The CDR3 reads CASSHRPGQGYEQYF. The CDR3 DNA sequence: TGCGCCAGCAGCCACCGACCGGGACAGGGCTACGAGCAGTACTTC.

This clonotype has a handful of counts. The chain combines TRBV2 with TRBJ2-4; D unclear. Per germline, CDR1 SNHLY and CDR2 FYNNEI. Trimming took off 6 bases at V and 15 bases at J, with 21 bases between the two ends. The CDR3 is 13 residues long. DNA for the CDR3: TGTGCCAGCAGGCTCCGGGCCATCAACAAGGGGTACTTC. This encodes CASRLRAINKGYF. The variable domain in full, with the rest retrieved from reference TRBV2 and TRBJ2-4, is EPEVTQTPSHQVTQMGQEVILRCVPISNHLYFYWYRQILGQKVEFLVSFYNNEISEKSEIFDDQFSVERPDGSNFTLKIRSTKLEDSAMYFCASRLRAINKGYFGAGTRLSVL.

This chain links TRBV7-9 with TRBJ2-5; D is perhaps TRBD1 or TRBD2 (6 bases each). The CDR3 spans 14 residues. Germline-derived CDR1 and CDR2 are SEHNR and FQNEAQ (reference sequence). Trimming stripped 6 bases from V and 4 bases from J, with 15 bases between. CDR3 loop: CASRAPGGLETQYF. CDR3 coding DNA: TGTGCCAGCAGGGCCCCCGGGGGCTTAGAGACCCAGTACTTC. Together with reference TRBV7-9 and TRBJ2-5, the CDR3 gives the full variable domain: DTGVSQNPRHKITKRGQNVTFRCDPISEHNRLYWYRQTLGQGPEFLTYFQNEAQLEKSRLLSDRFSAERPKGSFSTLEIQRTEQGDSAMYLCASRAPGGLETQYFGPGTRLLVL.

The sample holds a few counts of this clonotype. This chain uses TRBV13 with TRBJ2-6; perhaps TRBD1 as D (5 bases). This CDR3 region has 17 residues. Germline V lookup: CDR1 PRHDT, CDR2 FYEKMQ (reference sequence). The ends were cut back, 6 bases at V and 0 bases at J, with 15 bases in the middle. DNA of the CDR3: TGTGCCAGCAGTTTTCGACAGTCCAGCTCTGGGGCCAACGTCCTGACTTTC. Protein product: CASSFRQSSSGANVLTF.

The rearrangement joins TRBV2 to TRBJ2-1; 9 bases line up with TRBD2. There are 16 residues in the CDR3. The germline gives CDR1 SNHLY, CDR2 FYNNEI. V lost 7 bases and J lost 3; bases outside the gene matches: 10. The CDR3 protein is CASTDTPSGDYNEQFF. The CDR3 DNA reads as TGTGCCAGCACCGATACCCCTAGCGGGGACTACAATGAGCAGTTCTTC.

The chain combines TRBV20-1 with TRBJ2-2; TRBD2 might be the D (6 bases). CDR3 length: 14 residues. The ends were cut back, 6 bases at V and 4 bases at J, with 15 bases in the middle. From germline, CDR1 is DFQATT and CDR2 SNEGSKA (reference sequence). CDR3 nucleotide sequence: TGCAGTGCAATAGAGGGAGCGGGCACCGGGGAGCTGTTTTTT. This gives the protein CSAIEGAGTGELFF.

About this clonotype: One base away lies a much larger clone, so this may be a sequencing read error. The CDR3 loop is CASSPSQWGTDYGYAF. CDR3 coding DNA: TGCGCCAGCAGCCCGTCACAGTGGGGGACAGACTATGGCTACGCCTTC. The chain couples TRBV4-1 to TRBJ1-2, with 7 bases lining up with TRBD1. Germline loops: CDR1 MGHRA, CDR2 YSYEKL. CDR3 length: 16 residues.

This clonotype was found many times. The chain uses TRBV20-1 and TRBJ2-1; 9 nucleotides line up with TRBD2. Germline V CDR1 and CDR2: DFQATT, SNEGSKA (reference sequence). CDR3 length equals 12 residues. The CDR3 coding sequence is TGCATGGGGCGGGGGGGCATGGATGAGCAGTTCTTC. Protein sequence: CMGRGGMDEQFF.

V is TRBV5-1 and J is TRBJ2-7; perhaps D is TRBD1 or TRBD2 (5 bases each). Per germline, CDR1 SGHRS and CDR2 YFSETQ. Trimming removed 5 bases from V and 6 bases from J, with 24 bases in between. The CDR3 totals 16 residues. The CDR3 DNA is TGCGCCAGCAGACCCTTGTCAGGGTCTAGCATTGGCGAGCAGTACTTC. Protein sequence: CASRPLSGSSIGEQYF.

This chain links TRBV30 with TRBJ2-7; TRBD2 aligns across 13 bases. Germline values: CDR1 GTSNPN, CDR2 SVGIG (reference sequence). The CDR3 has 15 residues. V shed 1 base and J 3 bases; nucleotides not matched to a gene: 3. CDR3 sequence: CAWSGRLAGGYEQYF. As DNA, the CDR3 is TGTGCCTGGAGTGGCCGACTAGCGGGAGGCTACGAGCAGTACTTC.

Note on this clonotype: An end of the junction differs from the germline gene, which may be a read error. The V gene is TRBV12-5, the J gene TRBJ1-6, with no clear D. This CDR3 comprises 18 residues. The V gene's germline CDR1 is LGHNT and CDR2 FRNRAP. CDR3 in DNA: TGTGCTAGTGGTTTGGTTTTCCAGGCAAGCTCCTATAATCCACCCCTCCACTTT. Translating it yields CASGLVFQASSYNPPLHF.

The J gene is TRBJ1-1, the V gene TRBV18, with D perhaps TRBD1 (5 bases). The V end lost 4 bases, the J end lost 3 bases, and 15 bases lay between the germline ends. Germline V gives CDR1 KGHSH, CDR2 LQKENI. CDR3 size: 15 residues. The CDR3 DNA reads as TGTGCCAGCTCACTAACATTTCGGGGGTACACTGAAGCTTTCTTT. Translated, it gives CASSLTFRGYTEAFF.